This T cell receptor (beta chain) was documented in a study of T cell responses to AZD1222 COVID-19 vaccine. On the study more broadly: Pooled in the analysis were second doses at about 4 or about 12 weeks. Broader study findings: Baseline seropositivity occurred in only 5 or 6 AZD1222 recipients. Clonal diversity may have been underestimated, and the donors were mostly white British, with more females than males. Nearly half of spike-specific TCRs reportedly target variant regions that are unmutated in the B.1.351 and B.1.1.7 variants.

The data were produced by immunoSEQ multiplex PCR, yet TCRdb's version contains in-frame clones alone and is incomplete. The table has 95,000 to 150,000 clones, 70% to 90% seen once. Notes on this clone: Its antigen is unknown.

The CDR3 has 16 amino acids. Germline CDR1 MNHEY, CDR2 SMNVEV (reference sequence). V dropped 4 bases and J dropped 4; count of bases not matched to a gene: 13. Here the sequenced sample was peripheral blood, taken on day 0 of AZD1222 vaccination. This sequence originates from an adult in good health. The V gene is TRBV27, the J gene TRBJ2-7, with 7 bases identical to TRBD1. This chain's CDR3 is CASSSPGGSVRYEQYF. DNA of the CDR3: TGTGCCAGCAGTTCCCCAGGGGGTTCAGTAAGGTACGAGCAGTACTTC.